This T cell receptor (beta chain) comes out of a study of Graves' ophthalmopathy and Graves' hyperthyroidism. Using RNA transcripts, the TCR beta CDR3 regions were amplified. First-round RT-PCR used HTBI primers; second-round multiplex PCR followed. From the multiplex PCR reads, TCRdb called clonotypes with MiXCR, one entry per CDR3 protein. The table lists about 620,000 distinct CDR3 sequences, 22% of them singletons. This clonotype was picked up many times. Its target is unknown. The CDR3 consists of 12 residues. Trimming stripped 7 bases from V and 0 bases from J, with 7 bases between. Germline V gene lookup returns CDR1 SNHLY and CDR2 FYNNEI. Diagnostic conclusions were grounded in clinical symptoms, serum thyroxine, TRAb, thyroid ultrasound and orbital computed tomography. The PBMCs originated from roughly 9.6 ml of fresh peripheral blood. The study, taken as a whole, reports: Thyroid clonotypes that were expanded above 0.001 frequency mostly also appeared in blood. The model flagged ophthalmopathy progression at 65% to 71% sensitivity and 72% to 75% specificity.

The specimen sequenced was peripheral blood. This TCR was sampled from a woman under 30 with stable Graves' hyperthyroidism. Some clones in this sample may be carry-over from other donors' samples. The chain employs TRBV2 and TRBJ2-7; D is unclear. CDR3 sequence reads: CASIADSYEQYF. DNA for the CDR3: TGTGCCAGCATTGCAGACTCCTACGAGCAGTACTTC.